This T cell receptor beta chain was identified during a study of OX40 agonist ivuxolimab in advanced cancers. Study as a whole: Under the entry rules, prior anti-PD-1, anti-PD-L1 or anti-CTLA-4 therapy was allowed, and about 40% had some.

Assay used: immunoSEQ multiplex PCR; TCRdb lists only in-frame clones, some missing. The sample consists of fewer than 90,000 clones, over 85% of them appearing once. Germline lookup yields CDR1 SQVTM and CDR2 ANQGSEA. This CDR3 contains 14 residues. The V and J ends lost 7 bases and 8 bases, in that order; junction bases with no gene match: 16. This TCR came from an adult with an advanced solid tumor such as melanoma, head and neck, liver or kidney cancer. The chain recombines TRBV29-1 with TRBJ1-2, with 7 positions matching TRBD1. This specimen consisted of CD4+ or CD8+ T cells sorted from blood, obtained in a trial of the OX40 agonist ivuxolimab. Here the CDR3 reads CSAGEGDRARGYTF. The CDR3 nucleotides read TGCAGCGCCGGCGAAGGAGACAGGGCCCGCGGCTACACCTTC. Drawing the rest from reference TRBV29-1 and TRBJ1-2, the complete variable domain is SAVISQKPSRDICQRGTSLTIQCQVDSQVTMMFWYRQQPGQSLTLIATANQGSEATYESGFVIDKFPISRPNLTFSTLTVSNMSPEDSSIYLCSAGEGDRARGYTFGSGTRLTVV.